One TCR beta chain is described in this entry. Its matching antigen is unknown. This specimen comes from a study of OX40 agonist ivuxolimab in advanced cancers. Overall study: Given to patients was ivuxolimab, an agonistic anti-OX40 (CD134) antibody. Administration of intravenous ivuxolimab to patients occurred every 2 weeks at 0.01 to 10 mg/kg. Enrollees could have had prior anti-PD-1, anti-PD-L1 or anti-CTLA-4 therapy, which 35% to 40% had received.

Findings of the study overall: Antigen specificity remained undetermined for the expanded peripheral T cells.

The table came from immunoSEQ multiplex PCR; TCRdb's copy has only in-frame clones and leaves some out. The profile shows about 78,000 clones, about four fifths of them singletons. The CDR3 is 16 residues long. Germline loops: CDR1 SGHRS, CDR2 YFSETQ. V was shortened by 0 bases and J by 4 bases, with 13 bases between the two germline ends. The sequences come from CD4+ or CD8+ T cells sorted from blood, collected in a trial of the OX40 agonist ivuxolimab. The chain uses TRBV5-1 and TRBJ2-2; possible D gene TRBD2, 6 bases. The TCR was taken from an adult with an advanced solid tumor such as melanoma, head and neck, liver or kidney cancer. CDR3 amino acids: CASSLVVGGATGELFF. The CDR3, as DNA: TGCGCCAGCAGCTTGGTTGTGGGAGGAGCCACCGGGGAGCTGTTTTTT.